The sequence of this T cell receptor beta chain was determined in a study of T-cell reconstitution after alpha-beta-depleted transplantation in children. Whole-study results and caveats: At the one-year point after transplant, T-cell counts and TCRbeta diversity were found to come mostly from T cells that had been newly produced. As was reported, about two months after transplant, alpha-beta T cells came from several hundred expanded graft clones.

Unique molecular identifiers were built into the TCRbeta library. TCRdb itself ran the PCR reads through MiXCR, one entry per CDR3 protein. The sample lists fewer than 750,000 distinct CDR3 sequences, around 27% occurring once. Trimming took off 5 bases at V and 5 bases at J, with 18 bases between the two ends. The germline V gene encodes CDR1 DFQATT and CDR2 SNEGSKA (reference sequence). The CDR3 has 15 residues. This clonotype has a handful of counts. The antigen remains unidentified. The V gene is TRBV20-1, the J gene TRBJ2-2; TRBD2 might be the D (6 bases). The starting material was PBMCs, obtained before TCRalphabeta/CD19-depleted stem cell transplant. The source of this sequence is a boy under two years old with Wiskott-Aldrich syndrome, due to receive a stem cell transplant. DNA of the CDR3: TGCAGTGCTCCTATGGGGGGAATTCGGACCGGGGAGCTGTTTTTT. This translates into CSAPMGGIRTGELFF.